The TCR beta chain under discussion was sequenced for a study of beta chain features in type 1 diabetes. Trimming cost V 8 bases and J 3 bases, with 5 bases left between them. There are 11 residues in the CDR3. Germline CDR1 reads SGHRS; CDR2 reads YFSETQ. This clone was counted between two and nine times. Sequenced material consisted of expressed TCRB transcripts (all of the isolated RNA was reverse transcribed). The data were produced by immunoSEQ multiplex PCR, yet TCRdb's version contains in-frame clones alone and is incomplete. The sample has about 150,000 clones; nearly 9.5% are singletons. The gene calls are TRBV5-1 and TRBJ2-2, with D unclear. Sequences were obtained from central memory CD4+ T cells from blood. This receptor was obtained from a man aged 18 to 35 in good health. CDR3 coding DNA: TGCGCCAGTTTCGACACCGGGGAGCTGTTTTTT. Its translation: CASFDTGELFF.